These 29 T cell receptor beta chains came from one sample sequenced in a study of shared clonotypes between healthy human individuals. The repertoire was sequenced with immunoSEQ multiplex PCR; TCRdb's copy has only in-frame clones and lacks some. The table shows millions of clones, with about 92% occurring only once. Sequences were obtained from naive CD4+ T cells sorted from blood. Subset defined: CD45RA+ positively selected. The receptors were sampled from a man younger than 35 in good health.

This sequence joins TRBV6-1 and TRBJ2-5, with a tentative D call TRBD1 (6 bases). V dropped 4 bases and J dropped 4 bases, with 19 bases sitting between them. Germline loops: CDR1 MNHNS, CDR2 SASEGT. The CDR3 spans 16 residues. CDR3 bases: TGTGCCAGCAGTGGCCCGCGGTTGGGGGCCCTAGAGACCCAGTACTTC. Translated: CASSGPRLGALETQYF.

This clone showed up just once. The V gene is TRBV30, the J gene TRBJ2-7; maybe TRBD1 (6 bases). The V end lost 4 bases, the J end lost 6 bases, and 16 bases lay between the germline ends. CDR3 size: 13 residues. Germline CDR1 is GTSNPN and CDR2 is SVGIG (reference sequence). The CDR3 spells CAWNPGAGLEQYF. The CDR3 region has the DNA TGTGCCTGGAATCCAGGGGCAGGACTCGAGCAGTACTTC.

This chain joins TRBV10-3 and TRBJ2-7; no clear D. Germline CDR1 and CDR2: ENHRY and SYGVKD. The CDR3 loop spans 12 amino acids. Trimming removed 2 bases from V and 5 bases from J, with 7 bases in between. CDR3 region: CAISETIHEQYF. CDR3 coding DNA: TGTGCCATCAGTGAGACTATCCACGAGCAGTACTTC.

This chain connects TRBV19 to TRBJ1-4; TRBD1 is a possible D gene (5 bases). Germline V lookup: CDR1 LNHDA, CDR2 SQIVND (reference sequence). The CDR3 is 13 amino acids. Deletions cut 4 bases from V and 8 bases from J, with 11 bases between. CDR3 sequence: CASSNRLREKLFF. CDR3 nucleotides: TGTGCCAGTAGTAACAGGTTACGGGAAAAACTGTTTTTT.

A note on this clone: The sample carries other DNA sequences with the same CDR3. The chain combines TRBV5-1 with TRBJ1-6, with 8 bases that match TRBD1. The J segment lost 9 bases and the V segment lost 2 bases, leaving 4 bases of the junction unmatched. The CDR3 runs to 14 residues. Germline V CDR1 and CDR2: SGHRS, YFSETQ. Here the CDR3 DNA reads TGCGCCAGCAGCTTCGACAGGGGTGGTTCACCCCTCCACTTT. Protein product: CASSFDRGGSPLHF.

On this clone: Within the sample, other DNA sequences also encode this same CDR3. The chain recombines TRBV6-1 with TRBJ2-3; D may be TRBD2 (5 bases). Per germline, CDR1 MNHNS and CDR2 SASEGT. Deletions cut 4 bases from V and 0 bases from J, with 8 bases between. The CDR3 is 14 residues long. The CDR3 loop reads CASSGGGSTDTQYF. In DNA, the CDR3 is TGTGCCAGCAGTGGCGGCGGGAGCACAGATACGCAGTATTTT.

The V gene is TRBV30, the J gene TRBJ1-3; possibly TRBD1 for D (6 bases). The V gene's germline CDR1 is GTSNPN and CDR2 SVGIG (reference sequence). Trimming stripped 3 bases from V and 4 bases from J, with 10 bases between. The CDR3 is 13 amino acids. CDR3 protein: CAWRQGKGNTIYF. CDR3 nucleotide sequence: TGTGCCTGGAGGCAGGGGAAAGGAAACACCATATATTTT.

The CDR3 sequence is CASRKTGLNYGYTF. CDR3 nucleotide sequence: TGTGCCAGCAGAAAGACAGGGTTGAACTATGGCTACACCTTC. This chain joins TRBV6-5 and TRBJ1-2, with 7 bases that match TRBD1. Germline V gene sequence: CDR1 MNHEY, CDR2 SVGAGI. The V segment lost 6 bases and the J segment 2 bases; nucleotides outside the gene matches: 6. This CDR3 contains 14 residues.

The J gene is TRBJ2-2, the V gene TRBV11-3, with 8 bases identical to TRBD2. Per germline, CDR1 SGHNT and CDR2 YENEEA. CDR3 length: 16 amino acids. The V gene end was trimmed by 1 base and the J gene end by 4 bases; junction bases not matched to a gene: 5. CDR3 residues: CASSLATTSGTGELFF. The CDR3 DNA is TGTGCCAGCAGCTTAGCAACCACTAGCGGCACCGGGGAGCTGTTTTTT.

V and J are TRBV5-4 and TRBJ2-7, with a tentative D call TRBD1 (6 bases). Germline V CDR1 and CDR2: SGHNT, YYREEE (reference sequence). Trimming took 4 bases from V and 2 from J, leaving 16 bases between them. There are 15 residues in the CDR3. The CDR3 loop reads CASSPGGVGAYEQYF. The CDR3 region has the DNA TGTGCCAGCAGCCCTGGGGGCGTGGGGGCCTACGAGCAGTACTTC.

The V call is TRBV28, the J call TRBJ1-1, with D uncertain. Germline V CDR1 and CDR2: MDHEN, SYDVKM. The CDR3 covers 15 residues. Trimming cost V 6 bases and J 1 base, with 15 bases left between them. For the CDR3, the DNA is TGTGCCAGCAGCCCTTCGTATGCAGGGAACACTGAAGCTTTCTTT. It encodes CASSPSYAGNTEAFF.

This sequence joins TRBV9 and TRBJ1-2; TRBD1 aligns across 8 bases. V dropped 0 bases and J dropped 4; count of bases not matched to a gene: 5. The CDR3 sequence is 15 residues long. Germline CDR1 reads SGDLS; CDR2 reads YYNGEE. The CDR3 nucleotides are TGTGCCAGCAGCGTAGGAAGGACAGGGACCTATGGCTACACCTTC. This encodes CASSVGRTGTYGYTF. Full variable domain (rest looked up from reference TRBV9 and TRBJ1-2): DSGVTQTPKHLITATGQRVTLRCSPRSGDLSVYWYQQSLDQGLQFLIQYYNGEERAKGNILERFSAQQFPDLHSELNLSSLELGDSALYFCASSVGRTGTYGYTFGSGTRLTVV.

The V call is TRBV6-1, the J call TRBJ2-1; TRBD2 aligns across 13 bases. This CDR3 spans 16 amino acids. Losses at the gene ends were 4 bases for V and 5 bases for J; bases not matched to a gene: 5. From germline, CDR1 is MNHNS and CDR2 SASEGT. The CDR3 here is CASSGLLAGGHNEQFF. The CDR3 DNA follows: TGTGCCAGCAGTGGATTACTAGCGGGGGGGCACAATGAGCAGTTCTTC.

The gene calls are TRBV19 and TRBJ2-2; 8 nucleotides line up with TRBD2. The junction had 5 bases not matched to a gene; V was cut back by 7 bases and J by 1 base. Germline CDR1 LNHDA, CDR2 SQIVND (reference sequence). This CDR3 contains 15 residues. The CDR3 protein is CASTTTSVNTGELFF. The CDR3 nucleotides read TGTGCCAGTACCACGACTAGCGTGAACACCGGGGAGCTGTTTTTT.

The CDR3, as DNA: TGTGCCAGCACTTCCCGGGGCGGAGCTTTCTTT. Protein sequence: CASTSRGGAFF. This chain joins TRBV6-5 and TRBJ1-1; D is possibly TRBD1 (5 bases). Trimming stripped 7 bases from V and 10 bases from J, with 13 bases between. The CDR3 runs to 11 residues. Germline CDR1 is MNHEY and CDR2 is SVGAGI.

The chain is built from TRBV19 and TRBJ1-1; weak D call: TRBD1 (5 bases). The CDR3 spans 12 residues. Germline loops: CDR1 LNHDA, CDR2 SQIVND (reference sequence). V lost 2 bases to trimming and J lost 6 bases, with 7 bases between them. CDR3 sequence: CASSIRGSEAFF. The CDR3 region has the DNA TGTGCCAGTAGTATACGGGGCTCTGAAGCTTTCTTT. Filled out from reference TRBV19 and TRBJ1-1, the complete variable domain reads DGGITQSPKYLFRKEGQNVTLSCEQNLNHDAMYWYRQDPGQGLRLIYYSQIVNDFQKGDIAEGYSVSREKKESFPLTVTSAQKNPTAFYLCASSIRGSEAFFGQGTRLTVV.

The V call is TRBV9, the J call TRBJ1-2, with D unresolved. There are 16 residues in the CDR3. Germline lookup yields CDR1 SGDLS and CDR2 YYNGEE. V shed 3 bases and J shed 0 bases, with 15 bases lying between them. The CDR3 DNA is TGTGCCAGCAGCGGCCAGGTAGGGTCAGCTAACTATGGCTACACCTTC. Its translation: CASSGQVGSANYGYTF.

This clone was recorded a few times. V gene TRBV30 combines with J gene TRBJ1-1, with D uncertain. Per germline, CDR1 GTSNPN and CDR2 SVGIG (reference sequence). The length of the CDR3 is 13 residues. V was clipped by 2 bases and J by 1 base, with 8 bases between them. The CDR3, as DNA: TGTGCCTGGAGTACCAACAGGAACACTGAAGCTTTCTTT. It encodes CAWSTNRNTEAFF.

This clone appeared once. The chain has TRBV9 and TRBJ2-1; D is perhaps TRBD2 (5 bases). With 1 base removed from V and 2 bases from J, the gap between germline ends came to 19 bases. This CDR3 has 18 amino acids. CDR1 is SGDLS, CDR2 YYNGEE, per germline. Here the CDR3 reads CASSVTPGWAEPYNEQFF. The CDR3 nucleotides are TGTGCCAGCAGCGTAACCCCGGGGTGGGCGGAGCCCTACAATGAGCAGTTCTTC. The full variable domain, rest sourced from reference TRBV9 and TRBJ2-1, is DSGVTQTPKHLITATGQRVTLRCSPRSGDLSVYWYQQSLDQGLQFLIQYYNGEERAKGNILERFSAQQFPDLHSELNLSSLELGDSALYFCASSVTPGWAEPYNEQFFGPGTRLTVL.

This chain joins TRBV7-2 and TRBJ2-7, with D uncertain. This CDR3 is 13 amino acids long. The germline gives CDR1 SGHTA, CDR2 FQGNSA. The germline V and J ends were trimmed by 5 bases and 2 bases, with 10 bases remaining between them. CDR3 nucleotide sequence: TGTGCCAGCAGCCCCGAAGCAGCCTACGAGCAGTACTTC. Amino acids: CASSPEAAYEQYF.

Turning to this clone: This CDR3 is also generated by other DNA sequences in the sample. This sequence joins TRBV28 and TRBJ1-6, with D perhaps TRBD1 (6 bases). This CDR3 contains 15 residues. V lost 5 bases, J lost 0 bases, and 8 bases lay in between. CDR1 is MDHEN and CDR2 is SYDVKM in the germline V gene. In DNA form, the CDR3 reads TGTGCCAGCAGTACAGGGAGCTCCTATAATTCACCCCTCCACTTT. Residues: CASSTGSSYNSPLHF.

This clone was recorded once. The chain has TRBV6-6 and TRBJ2-2; the match to TRBD2 covers 11 bases. The V segment lost 2 bases and the J segment 3 bases; nucleotides outside the gene matches: 2. Germline CDR1 is MNHNY and CDR2 is SVGAGI (reference sequence). This CDR3 has 16 residues. DNA of the CDR3: TGTGCCAGCAGTTACCCGGGACTAGCGGACACCGGGGAGCTGTTTTTT. Translated, it gives CASSYPGLADTGELFF.

This CDR3 is CASSPRGTSVGETQYF. The CDR3 DNA is TGTGCCAGCTCACCACGAGGGACTAGCGTCGGAGAGACCCAGTACTTC. The V gene is TRBV18, the J gene TRBJ2-5, with TRBD2 matching 10 bases. V lost 1 base, J lost 4 bases, and 6 bases stayed unmatched. Germline V CDR1 and CDR2: KGHSH, LQKENI. This CDR3 is 16 amino acids long.

This sequence joins TRBV7-2 and TRBJ2-2; D could derive from TRBD1 or TRBD2 (5 bases each). CDR3 length equals 13 residues. The germline gives CDR1 SGHTA, CDR2 FQGNSA. The germline V and J ends were trimmed by 5 bases and 7 bases, with 11 bases remaining between them. DNA for the CDR3: TGTGCCAGCAGCCACCGAGGGGACGGGGAGCTGTTTTTT. This gives the protein CASSHRGDGELFF.

The rearrangement joins TRBV13 to TRBJ1-1; 7 bases are shared with TRBD1. This CDR3 has 14 residues. V dropped 5 bases and J dropped 4; count of bases not matched to a gene: 7. CDR1 and CDR2 from the germline V gene are PRHDT and FYEKMQ (reference sequence). The CDR3 DNA reads as TGTGCCAGCAGCGTCGACAGGGTCCCCACTGAAGCTTTCTTT. Protein: CASSVDRVPTEAFF.

The chain recombines TRBV5-1 with TRBJ2-2; no definite D call. Trimming cost V 6 bases and J 6 bases, with 15 bases left between them. The V gene's germline CDR1 is SGHRS and CDR2 YFSETQ. This CDR3 region has 14 residues. CDR3 DNA sequence: TGCGCCAGCATGGACCTCTCAGGCTCCGGGGAGCTGTTTTTT. It specifies CASMDLSGSGELFF.

The rearrangement uses TRBV18 and TRBJ2-7; no clear D. Germline CDR1 reads KGHSH; CDR2 reads LQKENI. This CDR3 is 12 amino acids long. V was trimmed by 4 bases and J by 7 bases, leaving 11 bases between them. CDR3 region: CASSLKGLEQYF. The CDR3 coding sequence is TGTGCCAGCTCACTTAAGGGTCTAGAGCAGTACTTC.

V gene TRBV7-2 combines with J gene TRBJ2-5; D is unresolved. This CDR3 has 13 residues. V lost 4 bases, J lost 9 bases, and 15 bases lay in between. Germline V gene lookup returns CDR1 SGHTA and CDR2 FQGNSA. CDR3 region: CASSSRPLRAQYF. The CDR3 bases are TGTGCCAGCAGCTCCCGGCCCCTTCGGGCCCAGTACTTC.

This rearrangement joins TRBV10-3 to TRBJ1-2; 9 bases agree with TRBD1. This CDR3 is 14 amino acids long. V dropped 4 bases and J dropped 7; count of bases not matched to a gene: 7. The V gene's germline CDR1 is ENHRY and CDR2 SYGVKD. The CDR3 region has the DNA TGTGCCATCAGTGCAGCGGGGACAGGGTCTGGCTACACCTTC. Its translation: CAISAAGTGSGYTF.